This passage covers 13 T cell receptor beta chains from one sample sequenced in a study of blood T cell repertoires in COVID-19. Profiling relied on immunoSEQ multiplex PCR, and the TCRdb table lists in-frame clones only, not all of them. The sample has 20,000 to 30,000 clones; about 76% are singletons. The source material was peripheral blood. Receptor source: a man aged 80 or over with active or convalescent COVID-19.

This rearrangement joins TRBV9 to TRBJ2-3, with 10 bases matching TRBD2. With 0 bases clipped from V and 2 bases from J, the junction kept 6 bases outside the gene matches. CDR3 size: 17 residues. The germline CDR1 and CDR2 sequences are SGDLS and YYNGEE. The CDR3 coding sequence is TGTGCCAGCAGCGTAGGTTTTAGCGGGGGGCTCACAGATACGCAGTATTTT. It encodes CASSVGFSGGLTDTQYF. The full variable domain, its missing parts supplied by reference TRBV9 and TRBJ2-3, is DSGVTQTPKHLITATGQRVTLRCSPRSGDLSVYWYQQSLDQGLQFLIQYYNGEERAKGNILERFSAQQFPDLHSELNLSSLELGDSALYFCASSVGFSGGLTDTQYFGPGTRLTVL.

The chain uses TRBV1 and TRBJ2-7; the DNA was not compared with TRBD2, the D call given in the table. TRBV1 is classified as a pseudogene. CDR3 size: 15 residues. The CDR3 protein is CTSSQERQRPGEQYF. The CDR3 DNA sequence: TGCACCAGCAGCCAAGAAAGGCAGCGGCCGGGTGAGCAGTACTTC.

The rearrangement uses TRBV5-6 and TRBJ1-5; the match to TRBD1 covers 8 bases. Germline V gives CDR1 SGHDT, CDR2 YYEEEE. There are 18 residues in the CDR3. J was trimmed by 6 bases and V by 7 bases; bases with no gene match: 21. DNA for the CDR3: TGTGCCAGCCACAGCCTGAAGGAGGGACAGGCAGGAGGTCAGCCCCAGCATTTT. This codes for CASHSLKEGQAGGQPQHF.

The chain combines TRBV5-1 with TRBJ1-6; D possibly corresponds to TRBD1 (5 bases). This CDR3 comprises 14 residues. V was shortened by 4 bases and J by 4 bases, with 9 bases between the two germline ends. Per the germline V gene, CDR1 is SGHRS and CDR2 is YFSETQ. This CDR3 reads CASSQTGYNSPLHF. CDR3 nucleotides: TGCGCCAGCAGCCAAACAGGTTATAATTCACCCCTCCACTTT.

V is TRBV7-9 and J is TRBJ2-5; 8 bases agree with TRBD1. The CDR3 runs 13 residues. Germline lookup yields CDR1 SEHNR and CDR2 FQNEAQ (reference sequence). Trimming took 6 bases from V and 5 from J; bases not matched to a gene: 5. The CDR3 loop is CASRTGVIETQYF. In DNA, the CDR3 is TGTGCCAGCAGGACAGGGGTGATCGAGACCCAGTACTTC.

This chain joins TRBV14 and TRBJ2-7, with D perhaps matching TRBD2 (6 bases). There are 13 residues in the CDR3. Germline V CDR1 and CDR2: SGHDN, FVKESK. The V gene lost 2 bases and the J gene lost 6 bases, with 11 bases spanning the gap. The CDR3 nucleotides read TGTGCCAGCAGCCAATTTGGGGGAGGCGAGCAGTACTTC. Translated: CASSQFGGGEQYF.

This rearrangement joins TRBV6-5 to TRBJ2-3, with 7 bases identical to TRBD2. The CDR3 runs to 16 residues. J gave up 0 bases and V 3 bases, and 6 bases lay outside the gene matches. Germline V lookup: CDR1 MNHEY, CDR2 SVGAGI. CDR3 in amino acids: CASSYDLAESTDTQYF. The CDR3 DNA reads as TGTGCCAGCAGTTATGACCTAGCGGAGAGCACAGATACGCAGTATTTT.

This clone was observed a handful of times. This rearrangement joins TRBV6-5 to TRBJ1-3; no clear D. CDR1 and CDR2 (germline): MNHEY, SVGAGI. The V end was cut by 1 base, the J end by 0 bases, with 10 bases between. This CDR3 is 16 amino acids long. CDR3 in amino acids: CASSYFTPRSGNTIYF. CDR3 DNA sequence: TGTGCCAGCAGTTACTTTACACCTCGCTCTGGAAACACCATATATTTT.

V usage is TRBV20-1 and J usage is TRBJ1-5, with D unresolved. With 3 bases removed from V and 8 bases from J, the gap between germline ends came to 11 bases. Germline V lookup: CDR1 DFQATT, CDR2 SNEGSKA (reference sequence). This CDR3 has 12 amino acids. The CDR3: CSASTGIEPQHF. CDR3 bases: TGCAGTGCTAGTACGGGAATCGAGCCCCAGCATTTT.

This clone was observed a few times. The rearrangement links TRBV19 to TRBJ1-4; the D is unclear. V was cut by 3 bases and J by 5 bases, with 10 bases left in between. The CDR3 spans 14 residues. Germline V lookup: CDR1 LNHDA, CDR2 SQIVND (reference sequence). CDR3 nucleotides: TGTGCCAGTAGTATGGGCACTCCGAATGAAAAACTGTTTTTT. Translation: CASSMGTPNEKLFF.

V usage is TRBV15 and J usage is TRBJ1-2, with TRBD1 as a possible D gene (5 bases). This CDR3 has 15 amino acids. Trimming cost V 5 bases and J 0 bases, with 13 bases left between them. CDR1 is LNHNV, CDR2 YYDKDF, per germline (reference sequence). The CDR3 reads CATSVSRTSNYGYTF. The CDR3 DNA is TGTGCCACCAGCGTCTCACGGACATCTAACTATGGCTACACCTTC. Supplemented by reference TRBV15 and TRBJ1-2, the full variable domain reads DAMVIQNPRYQVTQFGKPVTLSCSQTLNHNVMYWYQQKSSQAPKLLFHYYDKDFNNEADTPDNFQSRRPNTSFCFLDIRSPGLGDTAMYLCATSVSRTSNYGYTFGSGTRLTVV.

The rearrangement links TRBV6-5 to TRBJ1-5, with 7 bases that match TRBD1. The CDR3 runs to 11 residues. Germline CDR1 and CDR2: MNHEY and SVGAGI. J lost 7 bases, V lost 6 bases, and 0 bases had no gene match. The chain's CDR3 is CASRTGQPQHF. CDR3 in DNA: TGTGCCAGCAGGACAGGGCAGCCCCAGCATTTT.

The V call is TRBV15, the J call TRBJ2-3; perhaps TRBD2 as D (6 bases). V was shortened by 1 base and J by 6 bases, with 11 bases between the two germline ends. CDR3 length: 14 amino acids. Germline loops: CDR1 LNHNV, CDR2 YYDKDF (reference sequence). The CDR3 loop is CATSRGLARDTQYF. CDR3 nucleotides: TGTGCCACCAGCAGAGGGCTAGCGAGGGATACGCAGTATTTT.